This T cell receptor beta chain was recovered during a study of T cell responses to AZD1222 COVID-19 vaccine. Findings of the study overall: The CD4 TCRs associated with vaccination extended across spike and predominated at 160-218 and 743-854.

With regard to this clone: Its target is unknown.

This CDR3 spans 16 amino acids. Repertoires were generated with immunoSEQ multiplex PCR, while TCRdb's copy carries only in-frame clones and drops some. The sample shows 55,000 to 70,000 clones, around 83% of them seen only once. The sequencing used peripheral blood, collected on day 0 of AZD1222 vaccination. The rearrangement uses TRBV21-1 and TRBJ2-1; TRBD2 is the table's D call, not checked against the DNA. TRBV21-1 is a recognized pseudogene. The source of this sequence is an adult in good health. The CDR3 spells CASSKAGGGGENEQFF. The CDR3 nucleotides are TGTGCCAGCAGCAAAGCCGGGGGCGGGGGTGAAAATGAGCAGTTCTTC.